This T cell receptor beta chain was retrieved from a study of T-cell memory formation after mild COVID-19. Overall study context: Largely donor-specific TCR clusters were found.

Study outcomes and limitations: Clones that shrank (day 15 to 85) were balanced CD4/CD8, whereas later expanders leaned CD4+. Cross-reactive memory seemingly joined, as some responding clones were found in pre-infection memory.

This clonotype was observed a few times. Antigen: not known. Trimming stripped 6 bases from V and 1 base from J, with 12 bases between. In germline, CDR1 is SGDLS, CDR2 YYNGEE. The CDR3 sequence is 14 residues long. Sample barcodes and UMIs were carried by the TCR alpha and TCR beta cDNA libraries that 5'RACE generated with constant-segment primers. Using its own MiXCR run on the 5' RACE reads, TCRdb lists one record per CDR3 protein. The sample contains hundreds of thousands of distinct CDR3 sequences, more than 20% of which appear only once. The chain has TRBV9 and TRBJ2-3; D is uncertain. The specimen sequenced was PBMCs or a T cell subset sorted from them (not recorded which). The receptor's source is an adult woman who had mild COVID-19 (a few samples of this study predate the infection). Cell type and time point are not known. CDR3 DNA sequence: TGTGCCAGCACCCCGGACGGCCGCACAGATACGCAGTATTTT. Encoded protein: CASTPDGRTDTQYF.